This T cell receptor (beta chain) was captured in a study of blood T cell repertoires in COVID-19. The CDR3 length is 14 residues. The germline V gene encodes CDR1 SNHLY and CDR2 FYNNEI. V was shortened by 2 bases and J by 1 base, with 8 bases between the two germline ends. Sequencing used immunoSEQ multiplex PCR; TCRdb keeps in-frame clones, though not all of them. The sample includes 450,000 to 500,000 clones, about 90% seen only once; the top ten take roughly 0.72%. The sample comprised PBMCs or T cells enriched from blood (not recorded which). J is TRBJ1-2 and V is TRBV2; D is ambiguous. The receptor was derived from a woman in her late teens or twenties who had recovered from COVID-19. The CDR3 loop is CASSERRDNYGYTF. For the CDR3, the DNA is TGTGCCAGCAGTGAAAGGAGGGATAACTATGGCTACACCTTC.